This TCR beta chain was recorded in a study of regulatory T cells in long-lasting Graves disease (dated by TCRdb to the early 2020s). Looking at the study overall: Antithyroid drugs had been taken for less than 3 months by newly diagnosed Graves' disease patients. Persistent Graves' disease patients were compared with newly diagnosed Graves' disease patients by peripheral blood TCR sequencing and RNA sequencing. The study was conducted in China and was registered as a clinical trial. A total of roughly 35 samples were covered by TCR sequencing, comprising some 13 persistent and approximately 20 newly diagnosed Graves' disease patients. The paper as a whole reports these results and caveats: Compared with newly diagnosed patients, persistent Graves' disease patients had lower TCR Shannon entropy and fewer highly expanded clones, which suggests clonal expansion. Because the primary lesion, thyroid tissue, could not be accessed, the study looked at peripheral blood alone. Sequencing and analysis were restricted to the TCR beta chain. Persistent disease showed preferential use of TRBV28, TRBJ1-2 and TRBJ2-5, whereas newly diagnosed disease favored TRBV20-1 and TRBJ2-1. More public clonotypes were shared among persistent patients (fewer than 3,000) than among newly diagnosed patients (just under 1,000). As a limitation, the authors acknowledged that the small sample size may reduce accuracy.

In its sample, this clonotype was seen a few times. Its antigen has not been determined. Base-call qualities are not available, and no considerably larger clone is one nucleotide away. Reading the label with the study, this specimen's time point is: newly diagnosed GD, antithyroid drugs for less than 3 months. RNA was extracted from PBMCs in TRIzol for both TCR sequencing and RNA sequencing. The diagnosis of Graves' disease followed American Thyroid Association guidelines. The patients came from an endocrinology department in Xi'an, China. Each patient gave 7.5 to 10 milliliters of peripheral blood, collected in an EDTA anticoagulant tube. Ficoll Paque Plus density gradient separation was used to isolate PBMCs, and no further T cell sorting was performed. An Agilent 2100 Bioanalyzer and agarose gel were used to check RNA quality, while a NanoDrop 2000 measured RNA concentration. V was cut back by 9 bases and J by 4 bases, leaving a gap of 14 bases between them. Based on the germline V gene, the CDR1 and CDR2 sequences are LGHNA and YSLEER. The CDR3 spans 13 residues, from the cysteine through the phenylalanine. Only the CDR3 DNA is retained, 39 bases long and in frame from the first base.

Library construction relied on multiplex PCR. Sequencing instrument: Illumina HiSeq 4000. TCR beta libraries were built with iRepertoire HTBI primers and Arm-PCR amplification of CDR3 regions. Gel purification was performed on PCR products prior to sequencing. The authors processed their data as follows. Across samples, 62 TRBV and roughly 13 TRBJ segments were identified and used for gene usage analysis of CDR3 amino acid clonotypes. COPE and FqMerger were used to merge filtered high-quality paired reads into contigs. BLAST was used to align contigs to the IMGT TRBV, TRBD and TRBJ reference genes, and CDR3 was defined following IMGT. Any clonotype with a frequency above 0.1% was counted as a highly expanded clone. Shannon entropy served as the measure of repertoire diversity, while the Gini coefficient captured V-J evenness. Clonotypes shared by more than one individual were considered public. TCRdb reprocessing: public reads trimmed at Q25 with fastp, clones called with MiXCR, in-frame beta chains kept. Rows with a matching CDR3 protein are joined into one entry that keeps the most common DNA and genes. TCRdb assigned the V and J calls; the authors' analysis was not used. The sample yields approximately 230,000 distinct CDR3 sequences; around 19% were counted once. Around 21% of the sample comes from the top ten.

The sequence was obtained from a female donor with Graves disease. The chain was built from TRBV4-3 and TRBJ2-3; the D gene identity is not certain. The sample was peripheral blood mononuclear cells (PBMCs), taken at new diagnosis, from a patient treated with antithyroid drugs. The CDR3 corresponds to CASSPSEADTQYF. The DNA sequence is TGCGCCAGTTCCCCGTCGGAAGCAGATACGCAGTATTTT.